One sample yielded the 17 T cell receptor beta chains listed below, sequenced in a study of T-cell memory formation after mild COVID-19. TCRdb passed the 5' RACE reads through MiXCR, listing each CDR3 protein once. The sample contains under 350,000 distinct CDR3 sequences, under 20% of which appear only once. The material sequenced was PBMCs or a T cell subset sorted from them (not recorded which). These receptors all come from a man aged 18 to 29 who had mild COVID-19 (a few samples of this study predate the infection). Cell type and time point are not known.

This clonotype was observed a handful of times. V is TRBV6-5 and J is TRBJ1-2; tentatively, D is TRBD1 (5 bases). Trimming left V 6 bases short and J 8 bases short, with 19 bases between. The CDR3 runs to 14 residues. Germline CDR1 reads MNHEY; CDR2 reads SVGAGI. CDR3 sequence reads: CASSLTGAVRGYTF. In DNA form, the CDR3 reads TGTGCCAGCAGCCTGACTGGGGCTGTGCGGGGCTACACCTTC.

This clonotype was seen a few times. The chain employs TRBV4-3 and TRBJ2-7; D uncertain. The CDR3 is 15 amino acids. Trimming stripped 0 bases from V and 1 base from J, with 10 bases between. Per germline, CDR1 LGHNA and CDR2 YSLEER. The CDR3 here is CASSQDLRDSYEQYF. The CDR3 DNA sequence: TGCGCCAGCAGCCAAGATTTAAGGGATTCCTACGAGCAGTACTTC.

J is TRBJ1-1 and V is TRBV7-3; D is unclear. There are 14 residues in the CDR3. The V end was cut by 6 bases, the J end by 3 bases, with 14 bases between. CDR1 is SGHTA, CDR2 FQGTGA, per germline. The CDR3 DNA reads TGTGCCAGCAGTCGCGAGGGATTTGACACTGAAGCTTTCTTT. Residues: CASSREGFDTEAFF.

This clonotype showed up just a few times. The rearrangement links TRBV7-9 to TRBJ2-7, with a tentative D call TRBD2 (7 bases). Trimming cost V 5 bases and J 0 bases, with 17 bases left between them. Germline CDR1 is SEHNR and CDR2 is FQNEAQ (reference sequence). CDR3 length: 16 residues. CDR3 in DNA: TGTGCCAGCAGCCCCAGGGGAAGCGGGGACTCCTACGAGCAGTACTTC. The encoded protein is CASSPRGSGDSYEQYF.

This clonotype was found many times. The chain links TRBV12-5 to TRBJ2-3; maybe TRBD1 (6 bases). The V end was cut by 5 bases, the J end by 2 bases, with 17 bases between. There are 16 residues in the CDR3. Germline V lookup: CDR1 LGHNT, CDR2 FRNRAP. The CDR3 sequence: CASGPLFAGATDTQYF. The CDR3 region has the DNA TGTGCTAGTGGTCCCCTATTTGCAGGGGCCACAGATACGCAGTATTTT.

The rearrangement links TRBV7-8 to TRBJ2-2; 7 bases map to TRBD2. With 5 bases clipped from V and 3 bases from J, the junction kept 9 bases outside the gene matches. CDR1 is SGHVS and CDR2 is FQNEAQ in the germline V gene. This CDR3 is 16 amino acids long. CDR3 protein: CASSPGGGLHTGELFF. The CDR3 DNA sequence: TGTGCCAGCAGCCCCGGTGGGGGACTACACACCGGGGAGCTGTTTTTT.

The chain has TRBV2 and TRBJ2-3; the D gene is possibly TRBD2 (5 bases). The CDR3 is 12 amino acids. V lost 1 base to trimming and J lost 7 bases, with 6 bases between them. CDR1 SNHLY and CDR2 FYNNEI come from the germline V gene. CDR3 protein: CASSEGGNTQYF. The CDR3 bases are TGTGCCAGCAGTGAAGGAGGGAATACGCAGTATTTT.

This clonotype was recorded many times. This chain uses TRBV7-9 with TRBJ1-6; possible D gene TRBD1, 6 bases. V was clipped by 2 bases and J by 7 bases, with 12 bases between them. CDR1 is SEHNR, CDR2 FQNEAQ, per germline (reference sequence). The CDR3 has 15 amino acids. The CDR3 is CASSLRGTENSPLHF. As DNA, the CDR3 is TGTGCCAGCAGCTTAAGGGGGACGGAAAATTCACCCCTCCACTTT.

This clonotype was counted a few times. J is TRBJ1-6 and V is TRBV21-1. TRBV21-1 is deemed a pseudogene. The CDR3 has 17 residues. The CDR3 bases are TGTGCCAGCAGCAAAGGGAGGGCAAGCTCCTATAATTCACCCCTCCACTTT. This encodes CASSKGRASSYNSPLHF.

The V and J genes are TRBV20-1 and TRBJ2-3; 7 bases are a match to TRBD2. The V segment lost 6 bases and the J segment 2 bases; nucleotides outside the gene matches: 11. The CDR3 is made up of 15 amino acids. Germline V gene lookup returns CDR1 DFQATT and CDR2 SNEGSKA (reference sequence). CDR3 DNA: TGCAGTGCGGACGGGGGGACCCGGGTCACAGATACGCAGTATTTT. As protein: CSADGGTRVTDTQYF.

Remarks on this clonotype: The junction differs from germline at one of its ends, possibly a read error. The chain employs TRBV3-1 and TRBJ1-1, with a tentative D call TRBD1 (5 bases). Germline V gives CDR1 LGHDT, CDR2 YNNKEL (reference sequence). The length of the CDR3 is 15 residues. CDR3 sequence (DNA): TGTGCCAGCAGCCCCCTTGGGGAGGGGAACACTGAAGTTTTCTTT. This encodes CASSPLGEGNTEVFF.

This clonotype has only a few counts. The chain's CDR3 is CASSAWTGPLGGSPLHF. The DNA for the CDR3 is TGTGCCAGCAGCGCGTGGACAGGGCCCTTGGGGGGGTCACCCCTCCACTTT. The J gene is TRBJ1-6, the V gene TRBV9; 8 bases are a match to TRBD1. The CDR3 contains 17 residues. Germline trimming cut 3 bases from V and 10 bases from J; bases unmatched to any gene: 15. Germline loops: CDR1 SGDLS, CDR2 YYNGEE.

This clonotype has only a few counts. The chain uses TRBV6-5 and TRBJ1-2; D unresolved. This CDR3 has 13 amino acids. CDR1 and CDR2 (germline): MNHEY, SVGAGI. The V end lost 6 bases, the J end lost 4 bases, and 12 bases lay between the germline ends. DNA for the CDR3: TGTGCCAGCAGAAACCTAGAACCCTATGGCTACACCTTC. This gives the protein CASRNLEPYGYTF.

This clonotype has a handful of counts. This chain joins TRBV25-1 and TRBJ1-2; tentatively, D is TRBD1 (5 bases). The V end was cut by 8 bases, the J end by 2 bases, with 12 bases between. Per the germline V gene, CDR1 is MGHDK and CDR2 is SYGVNS. The CDR3 is 13 amino acids. Written as DNA, the CDR3 is TGTGCCAGCCGGGACGCCGGAAACTATGGCTACACCTTC. Its translation: CASRDAGNYGYTF.

The genes are TRBV7-8 and TRBJ1-1; D perhaps matches TRBD1 (6 bases). CDR3 length: 13 residues. Germline loops: CDR1 SGHVS, CDR2 FQNEAQ. V was trimmed by 11 bases and J by 1 base, leaving 14 bases between them. CDR3 in DNA: TGTGCCGGAAAAACCAGGGGGAACACTGAAGCTTTCTTT. Its protein product is CAGKTRGNTEAFF.

V usage is TRBV9 and J usage is TRBJ1-5; D gene unclear. This CDR3 has 11 residues. Trimming pared 2 bases from V and 9 bases from J, leaving 6 bases between. In germline, CDR1 is SGDLS, CDR2 YYNGEE. CDR3 coding DNA: TGTGCCAGCAGCGTCATGGGGCCCCAGCATTTT. It specifies CASSVMGPQHF.

This clonotype was detected a few times. This sequence joins TRBV11-2 and TRBJ1-1; TRBD1 matches 10 bases. Germline trimming cut 2 bases from V and 7 bases from J; bases unmatched to any gene: 4. The length of the CDR3 is 14 residues. Germline V gene data show CDR1 as SGHAT and CDR2 as FQNNGV. The CDR3: CASSLRQGAFEAFF. The CDR3 DNA is TGTGCCAGCAGCTTACGACAGGGGGCTTTTGAAGCTTTCTTT.